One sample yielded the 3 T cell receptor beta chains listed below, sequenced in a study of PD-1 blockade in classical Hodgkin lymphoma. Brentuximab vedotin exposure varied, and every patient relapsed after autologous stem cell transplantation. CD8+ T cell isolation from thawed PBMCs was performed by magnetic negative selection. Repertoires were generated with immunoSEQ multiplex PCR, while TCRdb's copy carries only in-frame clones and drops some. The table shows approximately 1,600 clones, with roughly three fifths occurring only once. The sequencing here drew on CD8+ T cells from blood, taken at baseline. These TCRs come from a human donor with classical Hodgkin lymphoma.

The CDR3 is CATSRDLSGQGYEQYF. The CDR3 DNA reads TGTGCCACCAGCAGAGACTTATCGGGACAGGGCTACGAGCAGTACTTC. The rearrangement uses TRBV15 and TRBJ2-7; the match to TRBD1 covers 9 bases. V dropped 0 bases and J dropped 3; count of bases not matched to a gene: 6. There are 16 residues in the CDR3. Germline CDR1 and CDR2: LNHNV and YYDKDF (reference sequence).

Here the CDR3 reads CASSLPLATGELFF. CDR3 DNA: TGTGCCAGCAGTTTGCCGCTAGCGACCGGGGAGCTGTTTTTT. The J gene is TRBJ2-2, the V gene TRBV28; TRBD2 might be the D (6 bases). Germline V gene sequence: CDR1 MDHEN, CDR2 SYDVKM. V was shortened by 3 bases and J by 5 bases, with 10 bases between the two germline ends. This CDR3 region has 14 residues.

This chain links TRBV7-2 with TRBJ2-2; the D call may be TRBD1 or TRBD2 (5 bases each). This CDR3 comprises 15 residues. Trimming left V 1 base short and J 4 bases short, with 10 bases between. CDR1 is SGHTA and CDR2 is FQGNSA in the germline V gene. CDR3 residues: CASSLGGVRTGELFF. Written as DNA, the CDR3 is TGTGCCAGCAGCTTAGGAGGGGTCCGCACCGGGGAGCTGTTTTTT.